This TCR beta chain was retrieved from a study of shared clonotypes between healthy human individuals (dated by TCRdb to the early 2020s). Notes on the research overall: The cohort comprised two women and a few men aged 18 to 49 years. For each donor, CD4 naive and CD4 memory were each given three plates, CD8 naive was given two plates, and CD8 memory was given one plate. To estimate repertoire size and how much clonotype sharing occurs between individuals, the study deeply sequenced the blood TCR repertoires of several healthy adults. Different laboratories and diverse techniques were used to prepare libraries and sequence TCR repertoires, to increase sequencing depth and limit assay-specific biases. Each donor's leukapheresis produced roughly between roughly 0.9 and 9 billion PBMCs.

The cysteine opens and the phenylalanine closes a CDR3 of 14 amino acids. Kept here is only the CDR3 DNA, which spans 42 bases and is read in frame from base 1. V gives up 3 bases and J gives up 4 bases, and the segment between their germline ends measures 13 bases. CDR1 and CDR2, per the germline V gene, are SGHDT and YYEEEE. Using the deep immunoSEQ assay, TCR CDR3 regions were amplified from genomic DNA by multiplex PCR. Extracted genomic DNA from each cell subset was distributed evenly across all wells of several immunoSEQ 96-well plates, and each plate was treated as a replicate. For sorted subsets, each replicate PCR was loaded with approximately 0.2 ug genomic DNA, equivalent to 25,000 to 35,000 T cell genomes. The purified libraries were quantified using a Qubit 3.0 fluorometer, sized with a Bioanalyzer 2100, and then quantified again using the KAPA Library Quantification kit. A separate single-read 150-cycle Illumina NextSeq 550 flow cell was used to sequence each immunoSEQ 96-well plate. In the paper's pipeline: Because only junctional sequences without quality scores were contained in the immunoSEQ output, filtering matching that applied to full-length reads could not be performed. Sequences were annotated with PyIR, a Python wrapper for IgBLAST v1.9, using IMGT germline references to assign V/J genes and CDR3. Any read was removed if the V/J assignment was weak (E-value above 1e-6), the CDR3 was missing, or the read contained stop codons, out-of-frame junctions, or ambiguous translated residues. A V3J clonotype was defined by an identical inferred V gene, J gene, and CDR3 amino acid sequence. Percentage overlap between repertoires was calculated by dividing the number of shared unique clonotypes by the size of the smaller repertoire. Richness of each repertoire was evaluated using RTK rarefaction, the Chao1 estimator, and Recon v2.1 estimates of unobserved clonotypes. For all TCRbeta clonotypes obtained by the gDNA method from a few donors, generation probabilities were computed with OLGA. In TCRdb, the immuneACCESS table is reduced to in-frame sequences with V and J assigned. These tables do not hold every clone; where another copy was compared, an unresolved V gene accounts for under half, and the others remain unexplained. V, J and clone size derive from that table, while D and trimming were established from the DNA sequence. The table for this sample lists some 2 million clones; roughly 94% of them were counted only once. The ten most abundant clones make up approximately 1.2% of the sample.

Here is what the overall study found, with its caveats: Even with the large sequencing depth, rarefaction of the sorted-subset datasets indicated that sequencing was incomplete. Estimated clonotype richness was generally larger for naive than for memory subsets. Because the study included only a small number of donors, the genetic and exposure-history diversity represented was limited. Clonotypes shared by all four sorted-subset donors showed higher generation probabilities than non-shared clonotypes. When a few donors were compared, the shared fraction of clonotypes was around 4.6% for naive CD4, 3.5% to 4% for naive CD8, about 2.4% for memory CD4, and less than 0.45% for memory CD8. Sampling was limited to blood, and TCR repertoires in tissue likely differ from TCR repertoires in blood. Pairwise subsampling indicated that sequencing depth was expected to affect the degree of clonotype sharing among donors.

As for this clone: Its antigen target is currently unknown. Qualities for individual bases were not recorded, and no much larger clone is one base off.

CD8 naive samples were CD45RO-negative cells positively selected for CCR7, giving a CD45RA+CCR7+ population that excluded TemRA cells. Donors were healthy HIV-negative adults with no recently reported acute infections or vaccinations. Every donor was a Caucasian adult residing in Nashville, Tennessee, USA. Blood was collected by leukapheresis, and PBMCs were isolated by Ficoll-Histopaque density gradient centrifugation and then cryopreserved in liquid nitrogen vapor phase. Analytical flow cytometry was used to check the purity and quantity of every magnetically sorted T cell population. Each sorted fraction had its genomic DNA isolated and then quantified by UV absorbance on a Nanodrop 2000c.

The sequencing input was naive CD8+ T cells sorted from blood. The intended sense of this specimen's cell subset or site label: CD45RA+CCR7+. The source of this sequence is a man between 18 and 29 years old in good health. Recombination connected TRBV5-6 to TRBJ1-2; the D gene identity is not certain. The CDR3 sequence is CASSSPLGGYGYTF. The DNA sequence is as follows: TGTGCCAGCAGCTCCCCCCTGGGTGGCTATGGCTACACCTTC.